The subject of this entry is one T cell receptor (beta chain). What it recognizes is unknown. Assay used: immunoSEQ multiplex PCR; TCRdb lists only in-frame clones, some missing. The data hold over 50,000 clones, with approximately 86% observed a single time. This sample was included in a study of lymphopenia after photon versus proton radiotherapy. General study points: After the lymphocyte nadir, photon-treated repertoires showed oligoclonal expansion, especially of CD8+ Temra cells.

The sequencing used peripheral blood, collected from a patient treated with photon-based radiotherapy. This clonotype originated in a man between 35 and 55 years old with gastric cancer.

CDR3 sequence: CSCSRGNEQFF. As DNA, the CDR3 is TGCAGTTGCTCAAGGGGGAATGAGCAGTTCTTC. The chain is built from TRBV20-1 and TRBJ2-1; TRBD1 is a possible D gene (6 bases). There are 11 residues in the CDR3. V shed 8 bases and J shed 7 bases, with 12 bases lying between them. CDR1 is DFQATT, CDR2 SNEGSKA, per germline (reference sequence).